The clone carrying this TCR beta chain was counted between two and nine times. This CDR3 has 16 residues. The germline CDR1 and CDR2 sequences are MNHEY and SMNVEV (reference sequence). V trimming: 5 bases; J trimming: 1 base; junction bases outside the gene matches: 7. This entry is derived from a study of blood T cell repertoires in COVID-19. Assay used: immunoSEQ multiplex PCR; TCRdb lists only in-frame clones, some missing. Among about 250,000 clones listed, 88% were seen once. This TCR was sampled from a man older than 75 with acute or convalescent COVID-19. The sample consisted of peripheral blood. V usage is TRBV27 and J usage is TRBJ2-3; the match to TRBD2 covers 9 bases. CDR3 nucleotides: TGTGCCAGCAGTCCAGCGGGGGGTATAGGCACAGATACGCAGTATTTT. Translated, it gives CASSPAGGIGTDTQYF.